This entry concerns a single T cell receptor beta chain. The repertoire was sequenced with immunoSEQ multiplex PCR; TCRdb's copy has only in-frame clones and lacks some. Of some 85,000 clones listed, about 94% are singletons. The data were obtained in a study of T cell changes during pregnancy in multiple sclerosis. There are 13 residues in the CDR3. The V gene lost 8 bases and the J gene lost 3 bases, with 12 bases spanning the gap. CDR1 MNHEY and CDR2 SVGAGI come from the germline V gene. This clonotype originated in a female donor with multiple sclerosis, enrolled in a pregnancy study. The chain uses TRBV6-5 and TRBJ2-3; tentatively, D is TRBD2 (5 bases). Specimen: peripheral blood, collected in the third trimester of pregnancy. The DNA of the CDR3 is TGTGCCAGCTGTGGCGGGTTTACAGATACGCAGTATTTT. As protein: CASCGGFTDTQYF.